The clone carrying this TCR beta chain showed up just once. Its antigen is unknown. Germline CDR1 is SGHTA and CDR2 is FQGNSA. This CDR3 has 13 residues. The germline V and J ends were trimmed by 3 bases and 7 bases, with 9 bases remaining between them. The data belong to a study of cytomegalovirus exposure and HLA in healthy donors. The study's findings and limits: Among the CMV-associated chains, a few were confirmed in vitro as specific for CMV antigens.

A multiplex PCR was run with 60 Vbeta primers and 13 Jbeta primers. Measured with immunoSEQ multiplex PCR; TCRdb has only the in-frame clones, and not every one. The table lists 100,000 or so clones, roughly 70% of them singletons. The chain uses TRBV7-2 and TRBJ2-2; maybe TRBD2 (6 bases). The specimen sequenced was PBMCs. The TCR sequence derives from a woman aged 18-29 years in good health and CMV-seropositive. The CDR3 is CASSLMGGGELFF. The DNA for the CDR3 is TGTGCCAGCAGCTTGATGGGGGGCGGGGAGCTGTTTTTT.